Shown below are 17 T cell receptor beta chains from a single sample sequenced in a study of T-cell memory formation after mild COVID-19. TCRdb processed the 5' RACE reads anew with MiXCR; each CDR3 protein has one entry. Of around 310,000 distinct CDR3 sequences in the sample, 20% were seen once. The sequenced material came from PBMCs or a T cell subset sorted from them (not recorded which). The receptors derive from a man younger than 30 who had mild COVID-19 (a few samples of this study predate the infection). Cell type and time point are not known.

This clonotype was detected only once. This sequence joins TRBV5-5 and TRBJ1-2; weak D call: TRBD1 (5 bases). Trimming left V 1 base short and J 6 bases short, with 25 bases between. There are 18 residues in the CDR3. CDR1 is SGHKS, CDR2 YYEKEE, per germline (reference sequence). The CDR3 nucleotides are TGTGCCAGCAGCTTGTCGCAGGGTGGCGGTCGGGACCTAAATGGCTACACCTTC. Amino acid sequence: CASSLSQGGGRDLNGYTF.

This clonotype was seen ten or more times. The chain combines TRBV5-6 with TRBJ2-3; maybe TRBD2 (5 bases). Germline V gene data show CDR1 as SGHDT and CDR2 as YYEEEE. V shed 2 bases and J shed 3 bases, with 7 bases lying between them. The length of the CDR3 is 13 residues. The CDR3 nucleotides read TGTGCCAGCAGCTTCTCGGGGACAGATACGCAGTATTTT. Its protein product is CASSFSGTDTQYF. Full variable domain (rest looked up from reference TRBV5-6 and TRBJ2-3): DAGVTQSPTHLIKTRGQQVTLRCSPKSGHDTVSWYQQALGQGPQFIFQYYEEEERQRGNFPDRFSGHQFPNYSSELNVNALLLGDSALYLCASSFSGTDTQYFGPGTRLTVL.

The J gene is TRBJ2-7, the V gene TRBV10-3; 8 positions agree with TRBD1. J was trimmed by 3 bases and V by 6 bases; bases with no gene match: 7. The CDR3 has 14 amino acids. Germline V gene lookup returns CDR1 ENHRY and CDR2 SYGVKD. For the CDR3, the DNA is TGTGCCATCAGCCGCTTACAGGGGGACTACGAGCAGTACGTC. Translation gives CAISRLQGDYEQYV.

V and J are TRBV29-1 and TRBJ2-3; 7 positions match TRBD2. The CDR3 has 14 residues. Germline V lookup: CDR1 SQVTM, CDR2 ANQGSEA. The ends lost 8 bases at V and 5 bases at J; junction bases unmatched: 13. Here the CDR3 reads CSTRKGGTEDTQYF. The CDR3 DNA is TGCAGCACGAGGAAGGGAGGGACCGAAGATACGCAGTATTTT.

This clonotype was seen more than once but under ten times. The genes are TRBV27 and TRBJ2-7; perhaps D is TRBD1 or TRBD2 (7 bases each). V dropped 0 bases and J dropped 2 bases, with 14 bases sitting between them. In germline, CDR1 is MNHEY, CDR2 SMNVEV (reference sequence). This CDR3 has 16 amino acids. CDR3 region: CASSLSTGTTPYEQYV. CDR3 sequence (DNA): TGTGCCAGCAGTTTATCGACAGGGACTACACCCTACGAGCAGTACGTC.

CDR3 sequence (DNA): TGTGCCAGTAAGGTAAGGGATGGTAATCAGCCCCAGCATTTT. Its translation is CASKVRDGNQPQHF. The chain carries TRBV19 and TRBJ1-5; D uncertain. The V gene's germline CDR1 is LNHDA and CDR2 SQIVND (reference sequence). This CDR3 spans 14 amino acids. V was trimmed by 7 bases and J by 4 bases, leaving 14 bases between them.

The chain couples TRBV6-2 or TRBV6-3 to TRBJ1-1; D perhaps matches TRBD1 (6 bases). Trimming shortened V by 2 bases and J by 5 bases, and 12 bases separated the two germline ends. Germline lookup yields CDR1 MNHEY and CDR2 SVGEGT. The CDR3 totals 14 residues. CDR3 protein: CASSYGGLGTEAFF. The CDR3 DNA follows: TGTGCCAGCAGTTACGGGGGGCTAGGGACTGAAGCTTTCTTT.

This clonotype showed up just a few times. This chain links TRBV12-3 or TRBV12-4 with TRBJ1-2, with D possibly TRBD1 on 6 matching bases. V gave up 4 bases and J gave up 4 bases, with 13 bases separating them. The CDR3 runs 14 residues. CDR3 nucleotides: TGTGCCAGCAGTTCCGACAGGTCGGTCTATGGCTACACCTTC. Protein sequence: CASSSDRSVYGYTF.

The chain combines TRBV29-1 with TRBJ2-5; 8 positions match TRBD1. Germline assignment: CDR1 SQVTM and CDR2 ANQGSEA. The CDR3 consists of 12 residues. V dropped 5 bases and J dropped 6; count of bases not matched to a gene: 5. The CDR3 nucleotides are TGCAGCGTTCCCAACAGGGGGAAGACCCAGTACTTC. Translating it yields CSVPNRGKTQYF.

This chain joins TRBV21-1 and TRBJ1-5; the table's D gene call, TRBD1, was not cross checked with the DNA. TRBV21-1 is listed as a pseudogene. There are 15 residues in the CDR3. The CDR3 sequence is CASLDRAGSNQPQHF. CDR3 DNA: TGTGCCAGCCTAGACAGGGCTGGAAGCAATCAGCCCCAGCATTTT.

DNA for the CDR3: TGTGCCAGCAGTTTAAGGGGCGCGATGGCTGAAGCTTTCTTT. The encoded protein is CASSLRGAMAEAFF. V is TRBV12-3 or TRBV12-4 and J is TRBJ1-1; the D gene is possibly TRBD1 (5 bases). CDR3 size: 14 residues. Trimming took off 2 bases at V and 6 bases at J, with 13 bases between the two ends.

This clonotype was seen only a few times. The rearrangement joins TRBV19 to TRBJ1-1, with a weak D call TRBD1 (5 bases). CDR3 length: 15 residues. The V end lost 1 base, the J end lost 8 bases, and 17 bases lay between the germline ends. Germline V gene lookup returns CDR1 LNHDA and CDR2 SQIVND (reference sequence). The CDR3 nucleotides read TGTGCCAGTAGTATAGGGGCTACAGGAACTAAAGAAGCTTTCTTT. Protein product: CASSIGATGTKEAFF.

The chain employs TRBV6-5 and TRBJ1-2, with unresolved D. This CDR3 region has 14 residues. Looked up from germline, CDR1 is MNHEY and CDR2 is SVGAGI. V was shortened by 0 bases and J by 4 bases, with 9 bases between the two germline ends. CDR3 sequence reads: CASSYSGIGYGYTF. The CDR3, as DNA: TGTGCCAGCAGTTACTCAGGGATCGGCTATGGCTACACCTTC.

This clonotype has at least ten counts. This chain connects TRBV4-1 to TRBJ1-4, with D maybe TRBD1 (5 bases). V dropped 1 base and J dropped 8 bases, with 11 bases sitting between them. Germline V gene lookup returns CDR1 MGHRA and CDR2 YSYEKL. The CDR3 runs to 14 residues. The CDR3 nucleotides are TGCGCCAGCAGCCAAGTTCAAGGGGAGGAAAAACTGTTTTTT. Amino acids: CASSQVQGEEKLFF.

The chain combines TRBV6-5 with TRBJ1-2; D perhaps matches TRBD1 (5 bases). Per the germline V gene, CDR1 is MNHEY and CDR2 is SVGAGI. The CDR3 runs to 13 residues. V was pared by 0 bases and J by 6 bases, with 8 bases between. The CDR3 coding sequence is TGTGCCAGCAGTTACTCGGGGGTCCATGGCTACACCTTC. Protein sequence: CASSYSGVHGYTF.

The chain joins TRBV7-9 to TRBJ1-2, with 7 bases fitting TRBD1. Germline V CDR1 and CDR2: SEHNR, FQNEAQ (reference sequence). This CDR3 contains 14 residues. The V and J ends lost 3 bases and 4 bases, in that order; junction bases with no gene match: 5. This CDR3 reads CASSFTRGPYGYTF. CDR3 bases: TGTGCCAGCAGCTTTACAAGGGGGCCCTATGGCTACACCTTC.

The V gene is TRBV4-1, the J gene TRBJ2-2, with TRBD1 identical over 9 bases. Germline V CDR1 and CDR2: MGHRA, YSYEKL. The CDR3 length is 16 residues. V lost 1 base and J lost 4; bases outside the gene matches: 4. The CDR3 region has the DNA TGCGCCAGCAGCCAAGCATGGACAGGGGCCACCGGGGAGCTGTTTTTT. The encoded protein is CASSQAWTGATGELFF.